This TCR beta chain came from a study of post-analysis software for immune sequencing data. The library was made from cDNA and included unique molecular identifiers. MiXCR, applied by TCRdb to the PCR reads, yields one record per CDR3 protein. The profile shows some 500,000 distinct CDR3 sequences, roughly 45% of them singletons. Per germline, CDR1 SGDLS and CDR2 YYNGEE. V dropped 0 bases and J dropped 1 base, with 10 bases sitting between them. This CDR3 is built from 15 residues. Study-level findings and limits: Roughly five TRBV segments, including TRBV5-6, TRBV5-1 and TRBV20-1, were more frequent in patients than controls. People with multiple sclerosis had a significantly lower normalized Chao1 diversity than controls did.

In this sample, this clonotype turned up once. The antigen is not known. The material sequenced was blood. The sequence derives from a girl between 10 and 17 years old with multiple sclerosis. The rearrangement joins TRBV9 to TRBJ1-2; D unresolved. CDR3 residues: CASSVASDLNYGYTF. CDR3 DNA: TGTGCCAGCAGCGTAGCTTCGGACCTTAACTATGGCTACACCTTC.